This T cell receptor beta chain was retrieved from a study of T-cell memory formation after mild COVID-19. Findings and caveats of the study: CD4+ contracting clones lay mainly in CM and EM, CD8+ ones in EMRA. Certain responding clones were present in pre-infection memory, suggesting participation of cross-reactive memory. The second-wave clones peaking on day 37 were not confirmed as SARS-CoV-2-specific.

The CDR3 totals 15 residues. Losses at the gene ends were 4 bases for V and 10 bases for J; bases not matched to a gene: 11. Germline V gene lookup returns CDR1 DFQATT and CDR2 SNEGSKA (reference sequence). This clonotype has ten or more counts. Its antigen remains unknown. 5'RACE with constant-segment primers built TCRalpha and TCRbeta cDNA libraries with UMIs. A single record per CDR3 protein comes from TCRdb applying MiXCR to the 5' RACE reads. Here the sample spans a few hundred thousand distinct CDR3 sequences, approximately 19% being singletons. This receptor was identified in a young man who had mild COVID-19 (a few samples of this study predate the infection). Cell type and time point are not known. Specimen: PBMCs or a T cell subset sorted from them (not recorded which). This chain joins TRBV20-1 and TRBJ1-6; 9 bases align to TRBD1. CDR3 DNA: TGCAGTGCTAACCGAGCCGGGACAGGGAGATCACCCCTCCACTTT. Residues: CSANRAGTGRSPLHF.